The clone carrying this T cell receptor (beta chain) was detected many times. TCRdb re-clonotyped the PCR reads via MiXCR. The sample lists just under 20,000 clones, 22% seen once, with roughly 7.8% in the top ten. This entry comes from a study of metastatic and nonmetastatic thyroid tumors. No treatment had been given to any patient before thyroid surgery. Unmatched junction bases numbered 8, after V lost 5 bases and J lost 8 bases. The CDR3 runs 14 residues. CDR1 and CDR2 (germline): SQVTM, ANQGSEA. The genes are TRBV29-1 and TRBJ2-4; 11 bases agree with TRBD1. This clonotype was obtained from a female donor with papillary thyroid cancer or a benign thyroid nodule (not recorded which). Some clones in this sample may be carry-over from other donors' samples. The sample was adjacent normal tissue. The CDR3 nucleotides read TGCAGCGTTTCCGGGACAGGGGGAAGAGACATTCAGTACTTC. Residues: CSVSGTGGRDIQYF.